The rows below give T cell receptor beta chains drawn from one sample of a study of T cell changes during pregnancy in multiple sclerosis. Method: immunoSEQ multiplex PCR; TCRdb's copy keeps in-frame clones and lacks some. The sample holds some 77,000 clones, roughly 91% seen once. This specimen was peripheral blood, taken after pregnancy. These receptors all come from a female donor in good health, enrolled as a control in a pregnancy study. The CDR3 runs from the conserved cysteine through the conserved F or W. The D gene is left open where the match is weak. Clone size, where shown, is once, few, many, or a class for clones that have expanded.

CDR3 protein,CDR3 DNA,D gene,J gene,V gene,clone size
CASSSLPAGGNSPLHF,TGTGCCAGCAGCTCCCTGCCGGCAGGGGGGAATTCACCCCTCCACTTT,TRBD1,TRBJ1-6,TRBV7-3,-
CASRSGTRAGNTIYF,TGTGCCAGCAGAAGCGGGACTCGGGCTGGAAACACCATATATTTT,-,TRBJ1-3,TRBV2,-
CASSPAGTGVPPYF,TGTGCCAGCAGCCCGGCCGGGACAGGGGTCCCTCCGTACTTC,TRBD1,TRBJ2-4,TRBV5-4,-
CASSPGSGEKWAFF,TGTGCCAGCTCACCAGGCTCAGGGGAAAAGTGGGCTTTCTTT,-,TRBJ1-1,TRBV18,-
CASSSYMMGETSGSDTQYF,TGTGCCAGCAGCTCCTACATGATGGGGGAGACTAGTGGGTCAGATACGCAGTATTTT,-,TRBJ2-3,TRBV7-8,-
CASSLAGPGAEAFF,TGCGCCAGCAGCTTGGCCGGCCCCGGGGCTGAAGCTTTCTTT,-,TRBJ1-1,TRBV5-1,-
CASSFKGLAWLF,TGTGCCAGCAGTTTCAAGGGACTAGCGTGGCTCTTC,TRBD2,TRBJ2-1,TRBV27,-
CASSAGTSGGSEQFF,TGTGCCAGCAGTGCCGGGACTAGCGGGGGTAGTGAGCAGTTCTTC,TRBD2,TRBJ2-1,TRBV6-4,-
CASSPGSSVYTGELFF,TGTGCCAGCAGTCCGGGTTCGAGCGTTTACACCGGGGAGCTGTTTTTT,-,TRBJ2-2,TRBV28,-
CASSAPLIGTGAGEQFF,TGTGCCAGCAGCGCCCCCCTTATCGGGACAGGGGCCGGGGAGCAGTTCTTC,TRBD1,TRBJ2-1,TRBV9,-
CASANGGGLNQPQHF,TGTGCCAGCGCCAACGGGGGGGGGCTCAATCAGCCCCAGCATTTT,-,TRBJ1-5,TRBV6-1,-
CASRRGSGRGLSGTDTQYF,TGTGCCAGCCGTAGGGGGAGCGGGAGGGGTTTATCAGGCACAGATACGCAGTATTTT,TRBD2,TRBJ2-3,TRBV7-8,-
CASSRGGGGGEKLFF,TGTGCCAGCAGCCGCGGCGGAGGCGGTGGTGAAAAACTGTTTTTT,-,TRBJ1-4,TRBV6-5,-
CASSQDLEEKLFF,TGCGCCAGCAGCCAAGATCTTGAGGAAAAACTGTTTTTT,-,TRBJ1-4,TRBV4-1,-
CATSREAADTQYF,TGTGCCACCAGCAGAGAAGCGGCAGATACGCAGTATTTT,-,TRBJ2-3,TRBV15,-
CASSIGGGWGETQYF,TGTGCCAGCAGTATAGGCGGGGGGTGGGGGGAGACCCAGTACTTC,TRBD2,TRBJ2-5,TRBV7-2,-
CASSSRDTRSGTQYF,TGCGCCAGCAGCTCCCGGGACACCAGGTCCGGTACGCAGTATTTT,-,TRBJ2-3,TRBV5-1,-
CASGLAGSTSYEQYF,TGTGCCAGCGGGCTAGCGGGATCCACCTCCTACGAGCAGTACTTC,TRBD2,TRBJ2-7,TRBV7-9,-
CASSGTRDRPSRSNQPQHF,TGTGCCAGCAGTGGTACCCGGGACAGACCGTCGAGAAGCAATCAGCCCCAGCATTTT,TRBD1,TRBJ1-5,TRBV6-1,once
CASSLASGGLGSTGELFF,TGTGCCAGCAGCTTGGCTAGCGGGGGCCTCGGATCCACCGGGGAGCTGTTTTTT,TRBD2,TRBJ2-2,TRBV5-4,once
CASSYQGRPYEQYF,TGTGCCAGCAGTTACCAGGGTAGGCCCTACGAGCAGTACTTC,-,TRBJ2-7,TRBV6-5,once
CATRGNKYEQYF,TGTGCGACCAGGGGAAACAAATACGAGCAGTACTTC,-,TRBJ2-7,TRBV6-5,-
CASSELGQSSYEQYF,TGTGCCAGCAGTGAGCTGGGACAGAGTTCCTACGAGCAGTACTTC,TRBD1,TRBJ2-7,TRBV2,-
CASSPLGLGAQKTQYF,TGTGCCAGCAGCCCCCTGGGACTAGGGGCTCAGAAGACCCAGTACTTC,TRBD2,TRBJ2-5,TRBV9,-
CASSTGLAGDRGIQYF,TGCGCCAGCAGCACGGGACTAGCGGGAGACAGGGGCATTCAGTACTTC,TRBD2,TRBJ2-4,TRBV5-1,-
CASSHAPGLAVSSSYNEQFF,TGCGCCAGCAGCCATGCTCCGGGACTAGCGGTTTCGAGCTCCTACAATGAGCAGTTCTTC,TRBD2,TRBJ2-1,TRBV4-1,-
CASSLQPRGQETQYF,TGCGCCAGCAGCTTGCAACCTAGGGGGCAAGAGACCCAGTACTTC,-,TRBJ2-5,TRBV5-1,-
CASSLRGTNTEAFF,TGTGCCAGCAGCTTGAGGGGTACGAACACTGAAGCTTTCTTT,-,TRBJ1-1,TRBV5-5,-
CASSQSIIGELFF,TGTGCCAGCAGCCAATCTATTATTGGGGAGCTGTTTTTT,-,TRBJ2-2,TRBV14,-
CASSRDRGPGYTF,TGTGCCAGCAGCCGAGACAGGGGCCCTGGTTACACCTTC,TRBD1,TRBJ1-2,TRBV14,-
CASHDRGEQYF,TGTGCCAGTCACGACAGGGGCGAGCAGTACTTC,TRBD1,TRBJ2-7,TRBV27,-
CASSLVLAGAWETQYF,TGTGCCAGCAGCTTAGTCCTCGCGGGGGCATGGGAGACCCAGTACTTC,-,TRBJ2-5,TRBV7-8,-
CASRRGGLRYF,TGTGCCAGCAGGCGCGGCGGCCTAAGGTACTTC,-,TRBJ2-5,TRBV6-5,-
CASSLVGSGREAFF,TGTGCCAGCAGCTTAGTTGGGTCAGGGCGTGAAGCTTTCTTT,-,TRBJ1-1,TRBV7-2,-
CASTKTGQGGYEQYF,TGTGCCAGCACCAAAACGGGACAGGGTGGCTACGAGCAGTACTTC,TRBD1,TRBJ2-7,TRBV6-5,-
CASSLGAYGYTF,TGTGCCAGCAGCTTGGGCGCATATGGCTACACCTTC,-,TRBJ1-2,TRBV5-4,-
CASSEGASTGELFF,TGTGCCAGCAGTGAGGGGGCTAGTACCGGGGAGCTGTTTTTT,-,TRBJ2-2,TRBV6-4,-
CASSRGVQETQYF,TGTGCCAGTAGTAGAGGTGTCCAAGAGACCCAGTACTTC,-,TRBJ2-5,TRBV19,-
CAWSGQGRSATNEKLFF,TGTGCCTGGAGTGGTCAGGGCAGATCTGCAACTAATGAAAAACTGTTTTTT,-,TRBJ1-4,TRBV30,-
CASGLAPGPGTGYNEQFF,TGTGCTAGTGGTTTGGCACCAGGACCCGGGACAGGCTACAATGAGCAGTTCTTC,TRBD1,TRBJ2-1,TRBV12-5,-
CASSLVGGQNRGLNYGYTF,TGTGCCAGCAGCTTGGTGGGGGGACAGAACCGGGGCTTGAACTATGGCTACACCTTC,TRBD1,TRBJ1-2,TRBV5-5,-
CASSQDRDQPQHF,TGCGCCAGCAGCCAAGATCGGGATCAGCCCCAGCATTTT,-,TRBJ1-5,TRBV4-3,-
CASSLVPSGSDSTDTQYF,TGTGCCAGCAGCTTAGTTCCTAGCGGGAGTGATAGCACAGATACGCAGTATTTT,TRBD2,TRBJ2-3,TRBV7-6,-
CASSSSGVTGELFF,TGTGCCAGCAGCTCCTCGGGGGTCACCGGGGAGCTGTTTTTT,-,TRBJ2-2,TRBV7-3,-
CAWGDTGSGQFF,TGTGCCTGGGGGGACACGGGGTCAGGGCAGTTCTTC,-,TRBJ2-1,TRBV30,-
CASLILAGGQQETQYF,TGTGCCAGCTTGATTCTAGCGGGAGGCCAACAAGAGACCCAGTACTTC,TRBD2,TRBJ2-5,TRBV2,-
CASSPLGADYRTGDYEQYF,TGTGCCAGCAGCCCATTAGGGGCAGACTACCGGACAGGAGACTACGAGCAGTACTTC,TRBD1,TRBJ2-7,TRBV28,-
CASSADRGQSGELFF,TGCGCCAGCAGCGCAGACAGGGGGCAATCCGGGGAGCTGTTTTTT,TRBD1,TRBJ2-2,TRBV4-1,-
CASSQRSSGANVLTF,TGTGCCAGCAGCCAAAGGAGCTCTGGGGCCAACGTCCTGACTTTC,-,TRBJ2-6,TRBV28,-
CASSYGDRGFSGELFF,TGTGCCAGCAGTTATGGGGACAGGGGATTTTCCGGGGAGCTGTTTTTT,TRBD1,TRBJ2-2,TRBV6-5,-
CASSLAGFNEKLFF,TGTGCCAGCAGCTTAGCTGGCTTTAATGAAAAACTGTTTTTT,-,TRBJ1-4,TRBV7-8,once
CASSTSTQPQHF,TGTGCCAGCAGTACAAGTACGCAGCCCCAGCATTTT,-,TRBJ1-5,TRBV28,-
CASSPLTGDTQYF,TGTGCCAGCAGCCCCCTGACTGGGGATACGCAGTATTTT,-,TRBJ2-3,TRBV7-9,-
CASYYIAGGQETQYF,TGCGCCAGCTACTATATAGCGGGGGGGCAAGAGACCCAGTACTTC,TRBD2,TRBJ2-5,TRBV5-1,-
CASSLLGTRGNEQFF,TGTGCCAGCAGCTTACTGGGGACTAGGGGCAATGAGCAGTTCTTC,TRBD2,TRBJ2-1,TRBV7-9,-
CASSSPWQGSYTF,TGTGCCAGCAGTTCCCCTTGGCAGGGCAGCTACACCTTC,-,TRBJ1-2,TRBV28,-